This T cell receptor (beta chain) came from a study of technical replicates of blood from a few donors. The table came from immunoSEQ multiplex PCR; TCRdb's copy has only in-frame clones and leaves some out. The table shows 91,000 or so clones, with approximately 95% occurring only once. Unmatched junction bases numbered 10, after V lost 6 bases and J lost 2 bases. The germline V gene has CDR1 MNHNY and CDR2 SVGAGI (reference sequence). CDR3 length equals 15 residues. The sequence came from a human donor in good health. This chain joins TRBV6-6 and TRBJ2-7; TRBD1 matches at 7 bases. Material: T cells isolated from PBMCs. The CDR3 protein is CASRLTGYDTYEQYF. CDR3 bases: TGTGCCAGCAGACTGACAGGGTACGATACCTACGAGCAGTACTTC.